The text below deals with one TCR beta chain. A few counts support this clonotype. There is no known antigen for this receptor. Per-nucleotide qualities are absent, and no much larger clonotype sits a single base away. This specimen belongs to a study of T cell repertoires in cytomegalovirus infection (dated by TCRdb to the late 2010s). General notes on the study: The peptide stimulations were aimed at well-studied HLA-B-restricted epitopes as well as recently identified HLA-C-restricted CMV epitopes, whose presentation resists viral immunomodulation. Donor HLA type was relevant to the analysis, because carriage of CMV infection together with the matching HLA type was indicated by public TCR beta signatures.

The sequencer was an Illumina HiSeq 1500. The raw public data were reprocessed by TCRdb itself: fastp quality trimming at Q25, MiXCR clonotype calling, in-frame beta chains only. For every CDR3 protein sequence, its rows merge into one entry that carries the most common genes and DNA. The sample data list about 890,000 distinct CDR3 sequences, and around 32% of these were observed just once. In total, the top ten clones hold over 11% of the sample. The treatment or condition label on this specimen signifies: in vitro stimulation with specific CMV peptide epitopes to enrich CMV-specific T cells. On the study overall, not on this receptor specifically: In the ex vivo response, HLA-C-restricted CMV-specific TCR beta clonotypes were dominant, and in two of eight donors the single most frequent clonotype came from this HLA-C-restricted group. In both this cohort and an independent roughly 330-donor cohort, the cumulative frequency of public TCR beta family members distinguished carriers of CMV infection plus the relevant HLA type.

This material consisted of cultured CD8+ T cells from PBMCs, taken from culture after CMV antigen stimulation. This sequence originates from a human donor in good health (CMV status not recorded). Some clones in this sample may be carry-over from other donors' samples.

The DNA reads TGTGCCAGCAGCCCACTAGCGGCCTACAATGAGCAGTTCTTC. Its translation reads: CASSPLAAYNEQFF. Recombination joined TRBV7-8 with TRBJ2-1; 8 middle bases align to TRBD2. The germline V gene provides CDR1 SGHVS and CDR2 FQNEAQ. For this chain, trimming is 5 bases at the V end and 2 bases at the J end, and the number of junction bases without a gene match is 2. There are 14 amino acids in the CDR3, from cysteine to phenylalanine inclusive. Only CDR3 DNA remains: 42 bases, in frame from the first base. The entire variable domain, with the stretches around the CDR3 drawn from the reference TRBV7-8 and TRBJ2-1 proteins, is GAGVSQSPRYKVAKRGQDVALRCDPISGHVSLFWYQQALGQGPEFLTYFQNEAQLDKSGLPSDRFFAERPEGSVSTLKIQRTQQEDSAVYLCASSPLAAYNEQFFGPGTRLTVL.